Sequencing of this T cell receptor beta chain was carried out in a study of cytomegalovirus exposure and HLA in healthy donors. Findings and limits, study-wide: First-cohort TCR clusters were later found to tend to co-occur in the roughly 110 validation repertoires.

On this clone: Its cognate antigen is unknown.

Germline values: CDR1 MNHEY, CDR2 SVGAGI. The CDR3 length is 16 residues. V was cut by 0 bases and J by 0 bases, with 11 bases left in between. Clones were read by immunoSEQ multiplex PCR, and TCRdb kept only the in-frame ones, dropping some. The sample contains about 130,000 clones, 80% to 90% of which appear only once. This chain connects TRBV6-5 to TRBJ1-1; D gene ambiguous. Material for sequencing was PBMCs. The source is a woman aged 25-40 years in good health and CMV-seropositive. CDR3 loop: CASSYSIGPVNTEAFF. The CDR3 DNA sequence: TGTGCCAGCAGTTACTCGATTGGGCCTGTGAACACTGAAGCTTTCTTT.